The rows below give T cell receptor beta chains drawn from one sample of a study of blood T cell repertoires in COVID-19. Generated by immunoSEQ multiplex PCR, the TCRdb table keeps only in-frame clones and is missing some. The sample records around 200,000 clones, about 85% being singletons. Sequencing used PBMCs or T cells enriched from blood (not recorded which). The receptors were sampled from a man aged 35 to 55 who had recovered from COVID-19. Each CDR3 is given with its conserved first and last residue. A D gene is named only where the DNA matches it firmly. The size of a clone is reported for some rows only, either as once, few or many, or as a class for expanded clones.

d_gene: TRBD1; j_gene: TRBJ1-2; abundance: -; v_gene: TRBV30; CDR3nt: TGTGCCTGGAGGGGAAAAACAGGGGGCGGAAGAATGCTCCCCATTTCGTCTGGCTACACCTTC; CDR3aa: CAWRGKTGGGRMLPISSGYTF
d_gene: -; j_gene: TRBJ2-7; abundance: -; v_gene: TRBV4-1; CDR3nt: TGCGCCAGCAGCCAAAATGACATCGCCTACGAGCAGTACTTC; CDR3aa: CASSQNDIAYEQYF
d_gene: TRBD1; j_gene: TRBJ1-1; abundance: -; v_gene: TRBV15; CDR3nt: TGTGCCACCAGCAGAGGGGACAGGGGGCGAAGCACTGAAGCTTTCTTT; CDR3aa: CATSRGDRGRSTEAFF
d_gene: -; j_gene: TRBJ1-1; abundance: -; v_gene: TRBV5-1; CDR3nt: TGCGCCAGCAGCTTTGGGCCGAACACTGAAGCTTTCTTT; CDR3aa: CASSFGPNTEAFF
d_gene: -; j_gene: TRBJ2-3; abundance: -; v_gene: TRBV7-9; CDR3nt: TGTGCCAGCAGCTTACAGTCCACAGATACGCAGTATTTT; CDR3aa: CASSLQSTDTQYF
d_gene: -; j_gene: TRBJ1-4; abundance: -; v_gene: TRBV3-1/TRBV3-2; CDR3nt: TGTGCCAGCAGCCAACGGACACGCGGAAAACTGTTTTTT; CDR3aa: CASSQRTRGKLFF
d_gene: TRBD1; j_gene: TRBJ2-7; abundance: -; v_gene: TRBV11-2; CDR3nt: TGTGCCAGCAGCTCCTTACAGGGGCGCCCCTACGAGCAGTACTTC; CDR3aa: CASSSLQGRPYEQYF
d_gene: -; j_gene: TRBJ1-5; abundance: -; v_gene: TRBV6-1; CDR3nt: TGTGCCAGCAGTGAGGGAGGGGGGCTCAGCAATCAGCCCCAGCATTTT; CDR3aa: CASSEGGGLSNQPQHF
d_gene: -; j_gene: TRBJ2-3; abundance: -; v_gene: TRBV7-3; CDR3nt: TGTGCCAGCAGTCAAAAGGGGGCAGATACGCAGTATTTT; CDR3aa: CASSQKGADTQYF
d_gene: -; j_gene: TRBJ2-6; abundance: -; v_gene: TRBV9; CDR3nt: TGTGCCAGCAGCGTACAGGCTGGGGCCAACGTCCTGACTTTC; CDR3aa: CASSVQAGANVLTF
d_gene: TRBD1; j_gene: TRBJ1-1; abundance: -; v_gene: TRBV5-1; CDR3nt: TGCGCCAGCAGCCCAGACAGGGGCGGAATGAACACTGAAGCTTTCTTT; CDR3aa: CASSPDRGGMNTEAFF
d_gene: TRBD1; j_gene: TRBJ1-2; abundance: once; v_gene: TRBV7-8; CDR3nt: TGTGCCAGCAGCTACGGGACAGCCATCGTCTATGGCTACACCTTC; CDR3aa: CASSYGTAIVYGYTF
d_gene: TRBD1; j_gene: TRBJ1-2; abundance: -; v_gene: TRBV6-1; CDR3nt: TGTGCCAGCAGTGAAGGGGGACAGGGGAACTATGGCTACACCTTC; CDR3aa: CASSEGGQGNYGYTF
d_gene: -; j_gene: TRBJ2-3; abundance: -; v_gene: TRBV19; CDR3nt: TGTGCCAGTAGTAACGGTTTCAGTCGGGTCTCCACAGATACGCAGTATTTT; CDR3aa: CASSNGFSRVSTDTQYF
d_gene: -; j_gene: TRBJ2-1; abundance: -; v_gene: TRBV27; CDR3nt: TGTGCCAGCAGTGAACTTGGGGCCTGGGGGGTCAATGAGCAGTTCTTC; CDR3aa: CASSELGAWGVNEQFF
d_gene: -; j_gene: TRBJ2-7; abundance: -; v_gene: TRBV5-1; CDR3nt: TGCGCCAGCAGCTTGACCGGAGAAGCCTACGAGCAGTACTTC; CDR3aa: CASSLTGEAYEQYF
d_gene: -; j_gene: TRBJ1-1; abundance: -; v_gene: TRBV2; CDR3nt: TGTGCCAGCAGTTTTACAGGGAACACTGAAGCTTTCTTT; CDR3aa: CASSFTGNTEAFF
d_gene: TRBD1; j_gene: TRBJ2-1; abundance: -; v_gene: TRBV4-1; CDR3nt: TGCGCCAGCAGGGGGACAGGGGACAATGAGCAGTTCTTC; CDR3aa: CASRGTGDNEQFF
d_gene: TRBD2; j_gene: TRBJ2-1; abundance: -; v_gene: TRBV5-5; CDR3nt: TGTGCCAGCAGCGTGGATAGCGGGCGCTACAATGAGCAGTTCTTC; CDR3aa: CASSVDSGRYNEQFF
d_gene: TRBD1; j_gene: TRBJ1-2; abundance: -; v_gene: TRBV9; CDR3nt: TGTGCCAGCAGCGGCCGACAGGGCAACAACTATGGCTACACCTTC; CDR3aa: CASSGRQGNNYGYTF
d_gene: -; j_gene: TRBJ2-3; abundance: -; v_gene: TRBV18; CDR3nt: TGTGCCAGCTCACCACCGTCAGGGACAGATACGCAGTATTTT; CDR3aa: CASSPPSGTDTQYF
d_gene: TRBD2; j_gene: TRBJ2-3; abundance: few; v_gene: TRBV7-2; CDR3nt: TGTGCCAGCAGCTTAGCCTGGACTAGTGCAGATACGCAGTATTTT; CDR3aa: CASSLAWTSADTQYF
d_gene: -; j_gene: TRBJ1-1; abundance: -; v_gene: TRBV11-1; CDR3nt: TGTGCCAGCAGCACCGGGACTCCGAACACTGAAGCTTTCTTT; CDR3aa: CASSTGTPNTEAFF
d_gene: -; j_gene: TRBJ2-2; abundance: -; v_gene: TRBV28; CDR3nt: TGTGCCAGCAGTTTAGAGGGGGGGAGCACCGGGGAGCTGTTTTTT; CDR3aa: CASSLEGGSTGELFF
d_gene: TRBD2; j_gene: TRBJ2-7; abundance: -; v_gene: TRBV30; CDR3nt: TGTGCCTGGAGAGGGGCGGGGGAAAGCTACGAGCAGTACTTC; CDR3aa: CAWRGAGESYEQYF
d_gene: -; j_gene: TRBJ2-5; abundance: -; v_gene: TRBV4-3; CDR3nt: TGCGCCAGCAGCCAAGGAAACAGACAAGAGACCCAGTACTTC; CDR3aa: CASSQGNRQETQYF
d_gene: TRBD2; j_gene: TRBJ2-7; abundance: once; v_gene: TRBV11-1; CDR3nt: TGTGCCAGCAGCTTTTTTAGCGGGAGCCTCGAGCAGTACTTC; CDR3aa: CASSFFSGSLEQYF
d_gene: TRBD2; j_gene: TRBJ2-1; abundance: -; v_gene: TRBV5-1; CDR3nt: TGCGCCAGCACTCGGGGGGGCGCCAGTGAGCAGTTCTTC; CDR3aa: CASTRGGASEQFF
d_gene: -; j_gene: TRBJ2-3; abundance: -; v_gene: TRBV4-2; CDR3nt: TGTGCCAGCAGCCAAAGGGGAATGAATACGCAGTATTTT; CDR3aa: CASSQRGMNTQYF
d_gene: TRBD2; j_gene: TRBJ2-3; abundance: -; v_gene: TRBV9; CDR3nt: TGTGCCAGCAGCTCTAAGATCAGGGATTCTCCCGGACGGGAGGTTACGCAGTATTTT; CDR3aa: CASSSKIRDSPGREVTQYF
d_gene: TRBD1; j_gene: TRBJ2-7; abundance: -; v_gene: TRBV30; CDR3nt: TGTGCCTGGAGCCAACAACGACAGGGGGCGACCTTC; CDR3aa: CAWSQQRQGATF
d_gene: -; j_gene: TRBJ2-2; abundance: -; v_gene: TRBV6-2/TRBV6-3; CDR3nt: TGTGCCAGCAGTTACCCCACTAGCCGGCATGCGAACACCGGGGAGCTGTTTTTT; CDR3aa: CASSYPTSRHANTGELFF
d_gene: TRBD1; j_gene: TRBJ1-4; abundance: few; v_gene: TRBV10-3; CDR3nt: TGTGCCATCAGTGGGACAGGGTCTAATGAAAAACTGTTTTTT; CDR3aa: CAISGTGSNEKLFF
d_gene: TRBD1; j_gene: TRBJ2-7; abundance: -; v_gene: TRBV27; CDR3nt: TGTGCCAGCAGGAAAACAGGGGGTCTAGGCTCCTACGAGCAGTACTTC; CDR3aa: CASRKTGGLGSYEQYF
d_gene: -; j_gene: TRBJ1-2; abundance: -; v_gene: TRBV19; CDR3nt: TGTGCCAGTAGTATCGTCGGGGACTATGGCTACACCTTC; CDR3aa: CASSIVGDYGYTF
d_gene: -; j_gene: TRBJ2-7; abundance: once; v_gene: TRBV7-8; CDR3nt: TGTGCCAGCAGCTTTCCGGGACTCGCTGTTCGGGAGCAGTACTTC; CDR3aa: CASSFPGLAVREQYF
d_gene: -; j_gene: TRBJ1-2; abundance: -; v_gene: TRBV28; CDR3nt: TGTGCCAGCAGTTTGTGGGCAGGCTATGGCTACACCTTC; CDR3aa: CASSLWAGYGYTF
d_gene: -; j_gene: TRBJ2-1; abundance: few; v_gene: TRBV5-1; CDR3nt: TGCGCCAGCAGCCCACCAACGCCAGTCTACAATGAGCAGTTCTTC; CDR3aa: CASSPPTPVYNEQFF
d_gene: TRBD2; j_gene: TRBJ2-7; abundance: -; v_gene: TRBV18; CDR3nt: TGTGCCAGCTCACCAGTTACTAGCGGGCCTAGGTCCGAGCAGTACTTC; CDR3aa: CASSPVTSGPRSEQYF
d_gene: TRBD1; j_gene: TRBJ2-7; abundance: -; v_gene: TRBV14; CDR3nt: TGTGCCAGCAGCCAAGAGGAGACAGGGACAGGATACGAGCAGTACTTC; CDR3aa: CASSQEETGTGYEQYF
d_gene: TRBD2; j_gene: TRBJ2-3; abundance: -; v_gene: TRBV6-4; CDR3nt: TGTGCCAGCAGAACGGGACTAGGGGCGTCGGATACGCAGTATTTT; CDR3aa: CASRTGLGASDTQYF
d_gene: -; j_gene: TRBJ1-1; abundance: once; v_gene: TRBV5-1; CDR3nt: TGCGCCAGCAGCTCCCGGGGACAAACGAACACTGAAGCTTTCTTT; CDR3aa: CASSSRGQTNTEAFF
d_gene: -; j_gene: TRBJ1-2; abundance: -; v_gene: TRBV28; CDR3nt: TGTGCCAGCAGTTCCTTGGATGCCGGGGAAGGCTACACCTTC; CDR3aa: CASSSLDAGEGYTF
d_gene: TRBD1; j_gene: TRBJ2-7; abundance: -; v_gene: TRBV4-1; CDR3nt: TGCGCCACCAGGGGGCTCTACGAGCAGTACTTC; CDR3aa: CATRGLYEQYF
d_gene: -; j_gene: TRBJ1-1; abundance: -; v_gene: TRBV4-1; CDR3nt: TGCGCCAGCAGGCAGGACGCCTGGGGGGACACTGAAGCTTTCTTT; CDR3aa: CASRQDAWGDTEAFF
d_gene: TRBD1; j_gene: TRBJ1-1; abundance: -; v_gene: TRBV11-3; CDR3nt: TGTGCCAGCAGCCCCAGCCGGGACAGAGTGAACACTGAAGCTTTCTTT; CDR3aa: CASSPSRDRVNTEAFF
d_gene: TRBD1; j_gene: TRBJ1-6; abundance: -; v_gene: TRBV6-5; CDR3nt: TGTGCCAGCAGCCCACCCCGACAGGGCCATTCACCCCTCCACTTT; CDR3aa: CASSPPRQGHSPLHF